This entry features one T cell receptor (beta chain) sequence. Its target is unknown. The J segment lost 6 bases and the V segment lost 5 bases, leaving 10 bases of the junction unmatched. CDR1 is SEHNR and CDR2 is FQNEAQ in the germline V gene (reference sequence). The CDR3 has 15 residues. The data were produced by immunoSEQ multiplex PCR, yet TCRdb's version contains in-frame clones alone and is incomplete. The top ten hold 0.75% of the sample, which has some 70,000 clones, just over 85% seen once. These data are taken from a study of OX40 agonist ivuxolimab in advanced cancers. Notes on the study in general: Average numbers of expanded clones were greater in CD8+ T cells than in CD4+. CD4+ and CD8+ blood T cells expanded clonally by week 6 at 0.1 to 3.0 mg/kg.

The study sampled blood at baseline, cycle 4 day 1, and cycle 7 day 1. The chain links TRBV7-9 to TRBJ2-1; 7 positions agree with TRBD2. The source of this sequence is an adult with an advanced solid tumor such as melanoma, head and neck, liver or kidney cancer. The sequencing used CD4+ or CD8+ T cells sorted from blood, collected in a trial of the OX40 agonist ivuxolimab. In DNA, the CDR3 is TGTGCCAGCAGCGATCCGGCTAGCGGATTCAATGAGCAGTTCTTC. It is translated as CASSDPASGFNEQFF.